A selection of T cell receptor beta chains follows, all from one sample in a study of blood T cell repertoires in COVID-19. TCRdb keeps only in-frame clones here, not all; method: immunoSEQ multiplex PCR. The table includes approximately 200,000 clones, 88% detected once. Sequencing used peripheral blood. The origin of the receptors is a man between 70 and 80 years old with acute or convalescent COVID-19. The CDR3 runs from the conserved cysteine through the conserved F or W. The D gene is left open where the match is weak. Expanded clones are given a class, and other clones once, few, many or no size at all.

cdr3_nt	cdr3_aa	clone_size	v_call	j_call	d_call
TGTGCCAGCAGCCTCGCTAGCGGGAGGGTTGAGACCCAGTACTTC	CASSLASGRVETQYF	-	TRBV9	TRBJ2-5	TRBD2
TGTGCCAGCAGTGAACGACTAGTAGGCGAGCAGTACTTC	CASSERLVGEQYF	once	TRBV12-3/TRBV12-4	TRBJ2-7	-
TGCGCCAGCAGCCAAGACCTTAGCGGGAGCTCCTACAATGAGCAGTTCTTC	CASSQDLSGSSYNEQFF	-	TRBV4-1	TRBJ2-1	TRBD2
TGCGCCAGCAGCGTGGCCGCAGGGCTCTCTGGAAACACCATATATTTT	CASSVAAGLSGNTIYF	-	TRBV5-1	TRBJ1-3	-
TGCAGCGTCTCGACAGCCCCGACCTACGAGCAGTACTTC	CSVSTAPTYEQYF	-	TRBV29-1	TRBJ2-7	-
TGTGCCACCAGTGATTGGTCGACAGGGTACCAAGAGACCCAGTACTTC	CATSDWSTGYQETQYF	few	TRBV24-1	TRBJ2-5	TRBD1
TGCGCCAGCAGTCATTCCGGACAGACAACAACGAACACCGGGGAGCTGTTTTTT	CASSHSGQTTTNTGELFF	-	TRBV23-1	TRBJ2-2	-
TGTGCCAGCAGCCCAACAGGGGGAAGTGAGCAGTTCTTC	CASSPTGGSEQFF	-	TRBV5-4	TRBJ2-1	TRBD1
TGTGCCAGCAGCTACCCAACGGGGGGTGGACAGCGAGGCTACACCTTC	CASSYPTGGGQRGYTF	-	TRBV5-4	TRBJ1-2	-
TGTGCCAGTAGTGCAGGACAGGGGTATCGTTCACCCCTCCACTTT	CASSAGQGYRSPLHF	-	TRBV19	TRBJ1-6	TRBD1
TGTGCCAGCTCTCGGGGCGGGAGATCCGATGAGCAGTTCTTC	CASSRGGRSDEQFF	-	TRBV19	TRBJ2-1	TRBD2
TGTGCCTGGAGTGTAAGAGCGGGATTAAACACCGGGGAGCTGTTTTTT	CAWSVRAGLNTGELFF	-	TRBV30	TRBJ2-2	TRBD2
TGTGCCAGCAGCTTACTGGCTAGCGGGACCATCTACAATGAGCAGTTCTTC	CASSLLASGTIYNEQFF	-	TRBV11-2	TRBJ2-1	TRBD2
TGTGCCAGCAGCTTGACAGGGGGTTCTGGAAACACCATATATTTT	CASSLTGGSGNTIYF	-	TRBV7-3	TRBJ1-3	TRBD1
TGTGCCAGCAGCTTGGGGCAGGTCTACACCGGGGAGCTGTTTTTT	CASSLGQVYTGELFF	-	TRBV5-6	TRBJ2-2	-
TGTGCCAGCAGCCTGACACTCTCCGGGACACCCCTCCACTTT	CASSLTLSGTPLHF	once	TRBV13	TRBJ1-6	-
TGTGCCAGTAGTCCCCGGGGCTACAATGAGCAGTTCTTC	CASSPRGYNEQFF	many	TRBV19	TRBJ2-1	-
TGTGCCAGCAGCTTAGTCGGGGGGGGTGCCAGAGCTAGTGAGCAGTTCTTC	CASSLVGGGARASEQFF	once	TRBV7-2	TRBJ2-1	TRBD2
TGTGCCAGCATTAGGGACCGGGGGGGAAACACCATATATTTT	CASIRDRGGNTIYF	-	TRBV6-5	TRBJ1-3	-
TGTGCCAGCTCACTTCACGCCGGGTCTGGACAGCCCCAGCATTTT	CASSLHAGSGQPQHF	-	TRBV18	TRBJ1-5	-
TGTGCCAGCAGTGAGGCTAGCGGGTACAATGAGCAGTTCTTC	CASSEASGYNEQFF	-	TRBV2	TRBJ2-1	TRBD2
TGCGCCAGCAGCTTAGCAGCGGCCTACGAGCAGTACTTC	CASSLAAAYEQYF	-	TRBV5-1	TRBJ2-7	-